This TCR beta chain was sequenced during a study of blood T cell repertoires in COVID-19. Study-wide background: Sources were T cells, B-cell-depleted T cells, or PBMCs; the material itself was cDNA or gDNA.

Germline V gives CDR1 WNHNN, CDR2 SYGVQD (reference sequence). J was trimmed by 5 bases and V by 2 bases; bases with no gene match: 5. This CDR3 is built from 16 residues. The table came from immunoSEQ multiplex PCR; TCRdb's copy has only in-frame clones and leaves some out. The table shows around 200,000 clones, with about nine tenths occurring only once. This rearrangement joins TRBV10-1 to TRBJ2-7; TRBD2 agrees at 14 bases. Sequenced material: PBMCs or T cells enriched from blood (not recorded which). The TCR originated in a young man with acute COVID-19. The CDR3 DNA reads as TGCGCCAGCAGTGAGGGGACTAGCGGGAGTAACGACGAGCAGTACTTC. Translated, it gives CASSEGTSGSNDEQYF.